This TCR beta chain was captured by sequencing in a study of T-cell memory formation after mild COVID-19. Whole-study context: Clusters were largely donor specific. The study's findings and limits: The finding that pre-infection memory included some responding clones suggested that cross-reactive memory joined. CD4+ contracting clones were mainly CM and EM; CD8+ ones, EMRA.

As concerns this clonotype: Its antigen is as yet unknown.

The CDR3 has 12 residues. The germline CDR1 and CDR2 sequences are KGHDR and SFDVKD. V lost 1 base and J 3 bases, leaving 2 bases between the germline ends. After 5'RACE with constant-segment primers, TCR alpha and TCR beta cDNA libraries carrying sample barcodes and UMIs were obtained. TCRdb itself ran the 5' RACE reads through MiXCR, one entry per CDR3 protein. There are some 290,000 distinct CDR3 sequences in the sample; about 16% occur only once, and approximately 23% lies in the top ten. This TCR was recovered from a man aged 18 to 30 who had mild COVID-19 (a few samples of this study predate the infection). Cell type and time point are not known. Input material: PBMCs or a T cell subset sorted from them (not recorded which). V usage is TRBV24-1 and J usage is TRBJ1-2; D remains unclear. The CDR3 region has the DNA TGTGCCACCAGTGATTTTGACTATGGCTACACCTTC. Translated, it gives CATSDFDYGYTF.